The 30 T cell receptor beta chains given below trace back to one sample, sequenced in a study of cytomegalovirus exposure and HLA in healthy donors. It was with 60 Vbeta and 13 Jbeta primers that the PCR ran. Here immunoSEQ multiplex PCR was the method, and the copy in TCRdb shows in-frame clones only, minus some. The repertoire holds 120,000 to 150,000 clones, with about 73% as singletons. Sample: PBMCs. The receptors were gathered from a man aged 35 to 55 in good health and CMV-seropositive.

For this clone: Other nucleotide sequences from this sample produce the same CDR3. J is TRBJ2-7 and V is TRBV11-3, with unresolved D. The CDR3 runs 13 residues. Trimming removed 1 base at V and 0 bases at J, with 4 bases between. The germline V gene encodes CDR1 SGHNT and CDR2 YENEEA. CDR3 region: CASSLGSSYEQYF. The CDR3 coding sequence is TGTGCCAGCAGCTTAGGCAGCTCCTACGAGCAGTACTTC. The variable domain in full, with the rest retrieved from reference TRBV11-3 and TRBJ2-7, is EAGVVQSPRYKIIEKKQPVAFWCNPISGHNTLYWYLQNLGQGPELLIRYENEEAVDDSQLPKDRFSAERLKGVDSTLKIQPAELGDSAVYLCASSLGSSYEQYFGPGTRLTVT.

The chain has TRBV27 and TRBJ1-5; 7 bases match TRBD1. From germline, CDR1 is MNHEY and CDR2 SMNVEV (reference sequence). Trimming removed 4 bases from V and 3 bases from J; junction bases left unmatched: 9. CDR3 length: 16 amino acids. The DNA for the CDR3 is TGTGCCAGCAGTTCCCTGCGACAGGGTTCCAATCAGCCCCAGCATTTT. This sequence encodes CASSSLRQGSNQPQHF.

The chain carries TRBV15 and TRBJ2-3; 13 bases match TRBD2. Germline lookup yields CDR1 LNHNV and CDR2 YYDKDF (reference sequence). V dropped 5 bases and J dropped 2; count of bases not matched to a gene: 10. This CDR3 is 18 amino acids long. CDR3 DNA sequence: TGTGCCACCAGCCCATGGACACTAGCGGGAGGGAACACAGATACGCAGTATTTT. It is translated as CATSPWTLAGGNTDTQYF.

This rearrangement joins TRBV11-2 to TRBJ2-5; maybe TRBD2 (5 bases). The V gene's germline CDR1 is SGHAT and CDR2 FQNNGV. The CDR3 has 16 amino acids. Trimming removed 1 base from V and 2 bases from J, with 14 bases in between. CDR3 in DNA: TGTGCCAGCAGCTTAGTTTCCGGGATTCCACAAGAGACCCAGTACTTC. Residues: CASSLVSGIPQETQYF.

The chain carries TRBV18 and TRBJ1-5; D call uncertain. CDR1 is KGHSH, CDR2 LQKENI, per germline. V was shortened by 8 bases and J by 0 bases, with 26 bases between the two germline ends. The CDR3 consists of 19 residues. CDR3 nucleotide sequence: TGTGCCAGCCGGGAGCGGCCGGTCGCGATTATGTATAGCAATCAGCCCCAGCATTTT. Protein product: CASRERPVAIMYSNQPQHF.

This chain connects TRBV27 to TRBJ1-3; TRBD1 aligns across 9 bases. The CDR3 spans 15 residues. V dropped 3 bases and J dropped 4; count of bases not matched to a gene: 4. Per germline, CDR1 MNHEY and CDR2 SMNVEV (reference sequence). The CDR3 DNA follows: TGTGCCAGCAGTTTGGGGACAGGGCAGGGAAACACCATATATTTT. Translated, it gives CASSLGTGQGNTIYF.

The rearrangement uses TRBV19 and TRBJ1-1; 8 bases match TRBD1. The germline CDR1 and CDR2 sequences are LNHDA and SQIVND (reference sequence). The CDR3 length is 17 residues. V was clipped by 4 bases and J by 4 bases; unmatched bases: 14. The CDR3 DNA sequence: TGTGCCAGTAGTAAGACAGGGGCCTCCTTTTGGAGCACTGAAGCTTTCTTT. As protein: CASSKTGASFWSTEAFF.

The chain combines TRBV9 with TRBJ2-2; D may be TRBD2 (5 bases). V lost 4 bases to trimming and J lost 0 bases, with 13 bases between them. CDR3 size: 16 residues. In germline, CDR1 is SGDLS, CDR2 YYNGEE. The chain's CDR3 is CASSIDRRSNTGELFF. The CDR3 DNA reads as TGTGCCAGCAGCATTGATAGGAGGTCGAACACCGGGGAGCTGTTTTTT.

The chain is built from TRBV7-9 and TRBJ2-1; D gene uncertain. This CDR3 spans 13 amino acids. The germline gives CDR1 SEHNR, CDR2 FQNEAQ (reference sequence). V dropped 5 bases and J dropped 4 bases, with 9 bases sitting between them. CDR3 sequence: CASSPPPYNEQFF. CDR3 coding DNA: TGTGCCAGCAGCCCCCCCCCGTACAATGAGCAGTTCTTC.

For the CDR3, the DNA is TGTGCCAGTAGTAGCGGGCAGCCGAACACCATATATTTT. Encoded protein: CASSSGQPNTIYF. The chain combines TRBV19 with TRBJ1-3; D remains ambiguous. This CDR3 is 13 amino acids long. V was trimmed by 4 bases and J by 7 bases, leaving 11 bases between them. In germline, CDR1 is LNHDA, CDR2 SQIVND (reference sequence).

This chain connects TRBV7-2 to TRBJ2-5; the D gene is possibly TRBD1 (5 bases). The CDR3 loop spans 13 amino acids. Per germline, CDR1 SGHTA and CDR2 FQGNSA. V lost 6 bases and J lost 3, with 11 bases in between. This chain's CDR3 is CASRASREETQYF. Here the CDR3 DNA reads TGTGCCAGCAGGGCCAGCAGGGAAGAGACCCAGTACTTC. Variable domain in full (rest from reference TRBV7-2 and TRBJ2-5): GAGVSQSPSNKVTEKGKDVELRCDPISGHTALYWYRQSLGQGLEFLIYFQGNSAPDKSGLPSDRFSAERTGGSVSTLTIQRTQQEDSAVYLCASRASREETQYFGPGTRLLVL.

The CDR3, as DNA: TGTGCCAGCACCTTAGTTCAGGACTGGAGGAATGGCTACACCTTC. Translated, it gives CASTLVQDWRNGYTF. The genes are TRBV28 and TRBJ1-2; the D is unclear. V lost 7 bases, J lost 6 bases, and 21 bases lay in between. CDR3 length: 15 residues. Germline assignment: CDR1 MDHEN and CDR2 SYDVKM.

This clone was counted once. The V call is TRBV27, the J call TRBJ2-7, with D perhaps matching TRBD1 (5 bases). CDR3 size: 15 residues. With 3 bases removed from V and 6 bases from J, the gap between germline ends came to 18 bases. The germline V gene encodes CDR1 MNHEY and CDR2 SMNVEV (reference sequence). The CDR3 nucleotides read TGTGCCAGCAGTTTTAGGGTGCAGGGTTTATCCGAGCAGTACTTC. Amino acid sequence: CASSFRVQGLSEQYF.

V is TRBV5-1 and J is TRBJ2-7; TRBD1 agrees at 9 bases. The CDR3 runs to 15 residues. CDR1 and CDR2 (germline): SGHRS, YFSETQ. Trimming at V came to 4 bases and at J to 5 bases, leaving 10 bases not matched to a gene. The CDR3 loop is CASSPRTGVSDEQYF. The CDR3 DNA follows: TGCGCCAGCAGCCCCAGGACAGGGGTTAGCGACGAGCAGTACTTC.

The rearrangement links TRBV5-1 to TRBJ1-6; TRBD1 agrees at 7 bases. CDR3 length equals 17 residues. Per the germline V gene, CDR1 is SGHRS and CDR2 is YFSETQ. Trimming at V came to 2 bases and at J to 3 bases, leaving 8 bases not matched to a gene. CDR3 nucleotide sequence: TGCGCCAGCAGCTTCAAACCCCGGGACAGCTATAATTCACCCCTCCACTTT. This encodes CASSFKPRDSYNSPLHF.

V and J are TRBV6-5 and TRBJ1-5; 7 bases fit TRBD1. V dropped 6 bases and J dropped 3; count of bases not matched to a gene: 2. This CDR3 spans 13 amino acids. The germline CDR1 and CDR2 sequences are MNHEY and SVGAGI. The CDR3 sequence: CASRGQSNQPQHF. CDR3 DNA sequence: TGTGCCAGCAGGGGACAGTCCAATCAGCCCCAGCATTTT.

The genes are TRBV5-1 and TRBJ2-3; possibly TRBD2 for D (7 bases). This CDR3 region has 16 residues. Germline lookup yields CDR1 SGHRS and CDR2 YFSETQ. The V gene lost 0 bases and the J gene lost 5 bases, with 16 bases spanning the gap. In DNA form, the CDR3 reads TGCGCCAGCAGCTTGGTTTCTAGCGGAGGGGGAGATACGCAGTATTTT. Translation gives CASSLVSSGGGDTQYF.

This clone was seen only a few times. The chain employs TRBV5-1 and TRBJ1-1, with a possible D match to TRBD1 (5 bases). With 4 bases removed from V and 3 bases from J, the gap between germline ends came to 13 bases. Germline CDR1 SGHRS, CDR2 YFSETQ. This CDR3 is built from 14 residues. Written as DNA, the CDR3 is TGCGCCAGCAGCCCTTCGACAGACTACACTGAAGCTTTCTTT. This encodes CASSPSTDYTEAFF.

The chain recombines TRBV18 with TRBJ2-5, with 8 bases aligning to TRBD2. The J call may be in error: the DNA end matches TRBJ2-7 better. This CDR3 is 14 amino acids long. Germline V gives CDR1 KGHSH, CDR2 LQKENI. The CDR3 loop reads CASSPGLGEYEQYF. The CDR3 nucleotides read TGTGCCAGCTCACCGGGACTAGGGGAATACGAGCAGTACTTC.

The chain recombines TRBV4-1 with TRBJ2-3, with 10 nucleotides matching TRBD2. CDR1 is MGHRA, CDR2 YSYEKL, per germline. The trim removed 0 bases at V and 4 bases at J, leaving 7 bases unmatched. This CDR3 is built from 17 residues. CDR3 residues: CASSQDGAGGPADTQYF. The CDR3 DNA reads TGCGCCAGCAGCCAAGATGGAGCGGGAGGGCCGGCAGATACGCAGTATTTT.

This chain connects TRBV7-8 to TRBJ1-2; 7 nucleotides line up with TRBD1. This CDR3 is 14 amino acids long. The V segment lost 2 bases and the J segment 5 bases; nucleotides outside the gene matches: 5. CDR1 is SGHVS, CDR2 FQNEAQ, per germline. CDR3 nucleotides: TGTGCCAGCAGCTTAACGACAGGGTCTTATGGCTACACCTTC. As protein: CASSLTTGSYGYTF.

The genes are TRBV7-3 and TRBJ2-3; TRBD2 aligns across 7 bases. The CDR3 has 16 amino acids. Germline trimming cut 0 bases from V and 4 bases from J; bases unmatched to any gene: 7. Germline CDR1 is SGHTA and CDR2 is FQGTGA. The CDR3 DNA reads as TGTGCCAGCAGCTTAACTCGCTCGGGAGGCGCAGATACGCAGTATTTT. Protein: CASSLTRSGGADTQYF.

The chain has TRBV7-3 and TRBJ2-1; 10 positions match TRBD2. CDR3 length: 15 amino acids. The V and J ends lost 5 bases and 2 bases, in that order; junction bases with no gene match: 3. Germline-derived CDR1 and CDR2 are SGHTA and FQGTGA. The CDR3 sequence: CASSPLAGAYNEQFF. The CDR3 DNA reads TGTGCCAGCAGCCCGCTAGCGGGGGCCTACAATGAGCAGTTCTTC.

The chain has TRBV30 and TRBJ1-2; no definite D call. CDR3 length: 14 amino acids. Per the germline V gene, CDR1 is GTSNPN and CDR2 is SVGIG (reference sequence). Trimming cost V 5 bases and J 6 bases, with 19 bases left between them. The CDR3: CAWEDPQKLDGYTF. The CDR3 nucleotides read TGTGCCTGGGAGGACCCCCAGAAACTAGATGGCTACACCTTC.

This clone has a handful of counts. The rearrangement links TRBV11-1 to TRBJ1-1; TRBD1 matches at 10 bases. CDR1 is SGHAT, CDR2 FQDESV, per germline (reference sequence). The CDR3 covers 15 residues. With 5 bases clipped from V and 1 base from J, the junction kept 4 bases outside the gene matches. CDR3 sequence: CASSPRQGANTEAFF. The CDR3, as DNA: TGTGCCAGCAGCCCCAGACAGGGGGCGAACACTGAAGCTTTCTTT. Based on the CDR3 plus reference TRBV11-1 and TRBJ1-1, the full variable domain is EAEVAQSPRYKITEKSQAVAFWCDPISGHATLYWYRQILGQGPELLVQFQDESVVDDSQLPKDRFSAERLKGVDSTLKIQPAELGDSAMYLCASSPRQGANTEAFFGQGTRLTVV.

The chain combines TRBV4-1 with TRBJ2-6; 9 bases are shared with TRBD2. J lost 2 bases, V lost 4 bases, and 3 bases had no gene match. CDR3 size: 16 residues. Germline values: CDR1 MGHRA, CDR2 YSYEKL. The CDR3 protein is CASSPLAGAGANVLTF. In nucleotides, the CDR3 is TGCGCCAGCAGCCCTTTAGCGGGAGCTGGGGCCAACGTCCTGACTTTC.

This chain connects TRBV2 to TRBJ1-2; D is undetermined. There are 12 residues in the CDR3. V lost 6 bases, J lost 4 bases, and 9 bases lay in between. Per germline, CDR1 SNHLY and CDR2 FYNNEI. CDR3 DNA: TGTGCCAGCAGGGCAGTCGCCTATGGCTACACCTTC. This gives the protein CASRAVAYGYTF.

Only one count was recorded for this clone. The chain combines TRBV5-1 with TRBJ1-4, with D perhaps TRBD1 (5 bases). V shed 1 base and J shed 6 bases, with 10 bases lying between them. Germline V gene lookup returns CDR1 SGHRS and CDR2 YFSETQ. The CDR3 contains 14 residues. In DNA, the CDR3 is TGCGCCAGCAGCTTGTTAGGGGAGGATGAAAAACTGTTTTTT. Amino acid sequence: CASSLLGEDEKLFF.

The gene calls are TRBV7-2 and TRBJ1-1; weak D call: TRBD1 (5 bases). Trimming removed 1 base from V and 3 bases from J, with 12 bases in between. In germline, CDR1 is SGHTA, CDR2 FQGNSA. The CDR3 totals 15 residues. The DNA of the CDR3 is TGTGCCAGCAGCTTAGATCAGGGTTGGTACACTGAAGCTTTCTTT. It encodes CASSLDQGWYTEAFF.

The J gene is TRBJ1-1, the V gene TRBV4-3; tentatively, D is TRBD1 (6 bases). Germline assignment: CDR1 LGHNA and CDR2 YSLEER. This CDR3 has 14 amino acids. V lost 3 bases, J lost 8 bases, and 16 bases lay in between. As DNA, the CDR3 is TGCGCCAGCAGCCATTTTACAGGGCCCACGGAAGCTTTCTTT. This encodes CASSHFTGPTEAFF.